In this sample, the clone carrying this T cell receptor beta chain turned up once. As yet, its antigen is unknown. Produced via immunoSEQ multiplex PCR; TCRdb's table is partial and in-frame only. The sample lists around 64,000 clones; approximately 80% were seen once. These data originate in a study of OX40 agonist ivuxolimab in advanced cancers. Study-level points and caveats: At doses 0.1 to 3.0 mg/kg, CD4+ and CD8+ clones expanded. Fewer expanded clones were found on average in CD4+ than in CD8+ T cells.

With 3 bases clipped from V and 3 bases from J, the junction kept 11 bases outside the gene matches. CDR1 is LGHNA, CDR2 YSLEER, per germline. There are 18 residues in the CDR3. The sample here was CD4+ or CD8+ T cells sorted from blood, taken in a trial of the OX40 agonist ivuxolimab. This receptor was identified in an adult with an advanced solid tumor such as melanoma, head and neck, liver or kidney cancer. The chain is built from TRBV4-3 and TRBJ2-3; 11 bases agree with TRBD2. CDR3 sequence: CASSHSSHSSGGTDTQYF. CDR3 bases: TGCGCCAGCAGCCACTCCTCCCACTCTAGCGGGGGGACAGATACGCAGTATTTT.